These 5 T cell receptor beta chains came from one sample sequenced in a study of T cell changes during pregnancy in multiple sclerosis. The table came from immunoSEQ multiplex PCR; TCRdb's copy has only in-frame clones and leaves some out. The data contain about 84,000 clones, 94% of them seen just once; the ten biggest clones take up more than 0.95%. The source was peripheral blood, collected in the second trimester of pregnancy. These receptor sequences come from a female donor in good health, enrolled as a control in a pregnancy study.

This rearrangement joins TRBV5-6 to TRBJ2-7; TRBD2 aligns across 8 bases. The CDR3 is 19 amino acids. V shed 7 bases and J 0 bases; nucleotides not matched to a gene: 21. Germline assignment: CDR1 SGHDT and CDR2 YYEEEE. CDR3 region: CASAGGAGAARGYSYEQYF. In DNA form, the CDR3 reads TGTGCCAGCGCGGGGGGAGCGGGAGCGGCACGGGGGTACTCCTACGAGCAGTACTTC.

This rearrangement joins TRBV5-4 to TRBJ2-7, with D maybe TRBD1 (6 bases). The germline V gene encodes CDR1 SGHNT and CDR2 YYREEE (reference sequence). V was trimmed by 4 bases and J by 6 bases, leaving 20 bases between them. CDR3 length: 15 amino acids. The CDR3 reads CASSPGSSIGGEQYF. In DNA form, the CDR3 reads TGTGCCAGCAGCCCGGGTAGCTCTATAGGGGGCGAGCAGTACTTC.

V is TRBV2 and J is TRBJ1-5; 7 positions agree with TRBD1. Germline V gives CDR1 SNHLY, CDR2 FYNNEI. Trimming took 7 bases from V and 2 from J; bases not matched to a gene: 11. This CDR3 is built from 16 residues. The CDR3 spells CASTKQGPVGNQPQHF. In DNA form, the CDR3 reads TGTGCCAGCACCAAACAGGGGCCCGTTGGCAATCAGCCCCAGCATTTT.

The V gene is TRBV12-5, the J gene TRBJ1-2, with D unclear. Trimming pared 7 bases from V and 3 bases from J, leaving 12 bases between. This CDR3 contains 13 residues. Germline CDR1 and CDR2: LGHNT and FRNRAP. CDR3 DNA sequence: TGTGCTAGTGCCGCGGGTGGCGACTATGGCTACACCTTC. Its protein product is CASAAGGDYGYTF. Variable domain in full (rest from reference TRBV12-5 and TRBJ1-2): DARVTQTPRHKVTEMGQEVTMRCQPILGHNTVFWYRQTMMQGLELLAYFRNRAPLDDSGMPKDRFSAEMPDATLATLKIQPSEPRDSAVYFCASAAGGDYGYTFGSGTRLTVV.

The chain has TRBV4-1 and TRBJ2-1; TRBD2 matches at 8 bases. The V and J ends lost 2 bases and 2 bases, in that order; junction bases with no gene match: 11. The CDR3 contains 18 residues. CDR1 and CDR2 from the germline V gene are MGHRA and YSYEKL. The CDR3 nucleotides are TGCGCCAGCAGCCAACTCATAGAAGCGGGAGCACCCTACAATGAGCAGTTCTTC. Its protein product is CASSQLIEAGAPYNEQFF.